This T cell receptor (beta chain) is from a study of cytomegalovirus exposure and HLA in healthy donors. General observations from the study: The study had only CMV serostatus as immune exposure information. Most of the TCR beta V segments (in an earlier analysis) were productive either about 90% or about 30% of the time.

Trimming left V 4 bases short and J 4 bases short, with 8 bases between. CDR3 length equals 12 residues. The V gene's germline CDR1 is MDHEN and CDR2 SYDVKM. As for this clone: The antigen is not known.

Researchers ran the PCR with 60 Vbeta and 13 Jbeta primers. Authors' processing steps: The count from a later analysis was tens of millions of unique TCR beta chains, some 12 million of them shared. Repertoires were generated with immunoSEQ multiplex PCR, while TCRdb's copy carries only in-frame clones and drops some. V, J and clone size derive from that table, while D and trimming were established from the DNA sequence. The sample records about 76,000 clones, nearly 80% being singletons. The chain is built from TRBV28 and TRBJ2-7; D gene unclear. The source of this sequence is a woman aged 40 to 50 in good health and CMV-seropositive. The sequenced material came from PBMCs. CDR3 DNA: TGTGCCAGCAGTTCCGCCCGGTACGAGCAGTACTTC. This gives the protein CASSSARYEQYF.